Shown below are 3 T cell receptor delta chains from a single sample sequenced in a study of gamma-delta T cells after stem cell transplantation. TCRdb reapplied CATT to the RT-PCR reads. In the table there are 450 to 550 delta-chain clones, approximately 15% of which are singletons. Sequences were obtained from gamma-delta T cells. All receptors come from a human donor. It is not recorded whose cells these are; they may come from a transplant donor.

This clone was recorded a few times. The CDR3 sequence is CALGAPKHLRGGGGFPYTDKLIF. For the CDR3, the DNA is TGTGCTCTTGGGGCACCCAAGCACCTACGAGGGGGTGGGGGCTTCCCGTACACCGATAAACTCATCTTT. V is TRDV1 and J is TRDJ1; the D gene is possibly TRDD3 (6 bases). From germline, CDR1 is TSWWSYY and CDR2 QGS. The CDR3 sequence is 23 residues long. The V end lost 4 bases, the J end lost 0 bases, and 36 bases lay between the germline ends.

As for this clone: With a far larger clone one base away, a read error is the likely cause. The chain carries TRDV2 and TRDJ1; 11 bases agree with TRDD3. The CDR3 covers 20 residues. The V and J ends lost 3 bases and 2 bases, in that order; junction bases with no gene match: 19. CDR1 GEAIGNYY and CDR2 EKD come from the germline V gene. CDR3 protein: CACDAVGGGYVRGGTDKLIF. CDR3 bases: TGTGCCTGTGACGCCGTTGGTGGGGGATACGTACGAGGGGGAACCGATAAACTCATCTTT.

This clone was seen a handful of times. A far larger clone is one base from this, pointing to a likely read error. Other DNA variants within this sample encode the same CDR3. The gene calls are TRDV2 and TRDJ1, with TRDD3 identical over 12 bases. The V and J ends lost 2 bases and 5 bases, in that order; junction bases with no gene match: 5. Germline V CDR1 and CDR2: GEAIGNYY, EKD. This CDR3 spans 15 amino acids. In DNA form, the CDR3 reads TGTGCCTGTGACAATCTACTGGGGGATACTGATAAACTCATCTTT. Its translation: CACDNLLGDTDKLIF.